This TCR beta chain was recovered during a study of T cell responses to AZD1222 COVID-19 vaccine. In the study overall: Pooled in the analysis were second doses at about 4 or about 12 weeks.

The V end was cut by 8 bases, the J end by 2 bases, with 7 bases between. The CDR3 length is 11 residues. Germline CDR1 reads LNHDA; CDR2 reads SQIVND (reference sequence). The table came from immunoSEQ multiplex PCR; TCRdb's copy has only in-frame clones and leaves some out. The sample contains about 170,000 clones, roughly 92% of which appear only once. Study conclusions and caveats: At baseline, seropositivity was found in only a handful of AZD1222 recipients. When two AZD1222 doses had been given, Spike-specific TCR breadth and depth rose.

For this clone: What it recognizes is unknown.

This chain connects TRBV19 to TRBJ2-7; D gene uncertain. This TCR derives from an adult in good health. The source material was peripheral blood, sampled on day 0 of AZD1222 vaccination. CDR3 residues: CASGDTYEQYF. CDR3 DNA sequence: TGTGCCAGTGGGGATACCTACGAGCAGTACTTC.